The 30 T cell receptor beta chains presented below share a single source sample, sequenced in a study of blood T cell repertoires in COVID-19. Some clones are missing from TCRdb's copy, which holds only in-frame ones; the method was immunoSEQ multiplex PCR. The sample carries around 220,000 clones, roughly 90% recorded once. Sequencing used PBMCs or T cells enriched from blood (not recorded which). Source of these receptors: a woman between 25 and 40 years old with acute COVID-19.

The chain has TRBV15 and TRBJ2-1; 9 positions agree with TRBD1. The V and J ends lost 3 bases and 1 base, in that order; junction bases with no gene match: 10. This CDR3 region has 18 residues. CDR1 and CDR2 (germline): LNHNV, YYDKDF (reference sequence). The CDR3 region has the DNA TGTGCCACCAGCAGGCACGAATCCGGGACAGGGTCCTACAATGAGCAGTTCTTC. This sequence encodes CATSRHESGTGSYNEQFF.

The chain employs TRBV4-1 and TRBJ2-3, with TRBD2 matching over 8 bases. Germline CDR1 and CDR2: MGHRA and YSYEKL. V shed 4 bases, J shed 0 bases, and the junction held 6 bases outside the gene matches. The CDR3 has 16 residues. DNA of the CDR3: TGCGCCAGCAGCCGTCTAGCGGGTGGGAGCACAGATACGCAGTATTTT. Protein: CASSRLAGGSTDTQYF.

The chain joins TRBV30 to TRBJ1-6, with TRBD1 matching 8 bases. This CDR3 has 13 amino acids. J was trimmed by 6 bases and V by 5 bases; bases with no gene match: 3. Germline values: CDR1 GTSNPN, CDR2 SVGIG (reference sequence). The CDR3 sequence: CAWADRGNSPLHF. For the CDR3, the DNA is TGTGCCTGGGCCGACAGGGGTAATTCACCCCTCCACTTT.

This clone was detected only once. V usage is TRBV5-4 and J usage is TRBJ1-2, with D perhaps matching TRBD1 (5 bases). Germline CDR1 reads SGHNT; CDR2 reads YYREEE (reference sequence). V lost 9 bases and J 6 bases, leaving 18 bases between the germline ends. The CDR3 extends over 13 amino acids. The CDR3 here is CATLRGGTNGYTF. The CDR3 DNA follows: TGTGCCACTCTACGGGGGGGGACGAATGGCTACACCTTC.

J is TRBJ2-7 and V is TRBV7-9; 7 nucleotides align to TRBD1. CDR1 is SEHNR, CDR2 FQNEAQ, per germline (reference sequence). The CDR3 runs to 12 residues. With 1 base clipped from V and 6 bases from J, the junction kept 0 bases outside the gene matches. The chain's CDR3 is CASSLGTGEQYF. The CDR3 DNA reads as TGTGCCAGCAGCTTAGGGACAGGCGAGCAGTACTTC.

The chain has TRBV10-1 and TRBJ2-4; tentative D call: TRBD1 (5 bases). The CDR3 contains 15 residues. Germline CDR1 reads WNHNN; CDR2 reads SYGVQD (reference sequence). Trimming shortened V by 4 bases and J by 0 bases, and 10 bases separated the two germline ends. As DNA, the CDR3 is TGCGCCAGCAGTGCCGACAGCCTAGCCAAAAACATTCAGTACTTC. Its translation: CASSADSLAKNIQYF.

CDR3 nucleotide sequence: TGCGCCAGCAGCTTGGCAGGGACTAGCGGGGCTAGAGATACGCAGTATTTT. It encodes CASSLAGTSGARDTQYF. The chain links TRBV5-1 to TRBJ2-3; 13 positions match TRBD2. The V and J ends lost 0 bases and 5 bases, in that order; junction bases with no gene match: 6. The CDR3 spans 17 residues. Germline V lookup: CDR1 SGHRS, CDR2 YFSETQ.

This chain links TRBV6-5 with TRBJ2-5; unclear D gene. Germline V CDR1 and CDR2: MNHEY, SVGAGI. This CDR3 has 16 residues. Deletions cut 0 bases from V and 2 bases from J, with 13 bases between. CDR3 sequence reads: CASSYSSMAVQETQYF. As DNA, the CDR3 is TGTGCCAGCAGTTACTCGTCCATGGCGGTACAAGAGACCCAGTACTTC.

This chain links TRBV27 with TRBJ1-6; 7 positions agree with TRBD1. Trimming cost V 6 bases and J 7 bases; bases outside gene matches: 6. The germline gives CDR1 MNHEY, CDR2 SMNVEV (reference sequence). CDR3 size: 14 residues. The DNA for the CDR3 is TGTGCCAGCAGGGACGGGACAGTGAATTCACCCCTCCACTTT. Translating it yields CASRDGTVNSPLHF.

CDR3 region: CATSRGTSGSYEQYF. The CDR3 DNA sequence: TGTGCCACCAGCAGAGGGACTAGCGGGAGCTACGAGCAGTACTTC. This chain connects TRBV15 to TRBJ2-7; 13 bases map to TRBD2. CDR1 is LNHNV, CDR2 YYDKDF, per germline (reference sequence). This CDR3 comprises 15 residues. J was trimmed by 3 bases and V by 1 base; bases with no gene match: 0.

V gene TRBV6-2 or TRBV6-3 combines with J gene TRBJ2-1, with 9 bases matching TRBD2. Per germline, CDR1 MNHEY and CDR2 SVGEGT. The junction had 16 bases not matched to a gene; V was cut back by 5 bases and J by 5 bases. The CDR3 consists of 18 residues. Here the CDR3 reads CASSPTTSGKGPHNEQFF. DNA for the CDR3: TGTGCCAGCAGTCCGACGACTAGCGGAAAAGGACCCCACAATGAGCAGTTCTTC.

The chain links TRBV5-4 to TRBJ2-3; weak D call: TRBD1 (5 bases). V lost 0 bases, J lost 2 bases, and 10 bases lay in between. CDR3 length: 15 amino acids. CDR1 is SGHNT and CDR2 is YYREEE in the germline V gene (reference sequence). The DNA of the CDR3 is TGTGCCAGCAGCTTGGGGGGCAGCTACACAGATACGCAGTATTTT. This translates into CASSLGGSYTDTQYF.

The V gene is TRBV6-2 or TRBV6-3, the J gene TRBJ2-1, with 7 bases that match TRBD2. The germline V gene has CDR1 MNHEY and CDR2 SVGEGT. Trimming took 5 bases from V and 7 from J; bases not matched to a gene: 14. The CDR3 contains 16 residues. CDR3 loop: CASSHDWGGSSNEQFF. CDR3 DNA sequence: TGTGCCAGCAGTCACGACTGGGGCGGGAGCTCGAATGAGCAGTTCTTC.

This chain joins TRBV5-1 and TRBJ2-3, with a tentative D call TRBD1 (6 bases). Germline CDR1 SGHRS, CDR2 YFSETQ. CDR3 length: 13 residues. Trimming removed 5 bases from V and 9 bases from J, with 16 bases in between. The CDR3 nucleotides are TGCGCCAGCAGGCAGGGGATGGGGGAGACGCAGTATTTT. It yields the protein CASRQGMGETQYF.

The CDR3 sequence is CASSFGSSLGETQYF. The CDR3, as DNA: TGTGCCAGCAGTTTCGGGAGTAGTTTAGGGGAGACCCAGTACTTC. The J gene is TRBJ2-5, the V gene TRBV27, with D possibly TRBD2 on 6 matching bases. Trimming pared 3 bases from V and 5 bases from J, leaving 16 bases between. In germline, CDR1 is MNHEY, CDR2 SMNVEV (reference sequence). The CDR3 runs 15 residues.

The table lists this clone with a count of one. The rearrangement links TRBV28 to TRBJ1-1; 9 bases are shared with TRBD1. In germline, CDR1 is MDHEN, CDR2 SYDVKM. This CDR3 is 16 amino acids long. V was clipped by 6 bases and J by 0 bases; unmatched bases: 8. CDR3 coding DNA: TGTGCCAGCAGCGCCGCTGGACAGGGGATGAACACTGAAGCTTTCTTT. It yields the protein CASSAAGQGMNTEAFF.

This clone showed up just once. The rearrangement links TRBV7-9 to TRBJ2-7; tentatively, D is TRBD2 (5 bases). The J call could be wrong; TRBJ2-1 is a better fit for the DNA end. The CDR3 spans 14 residues. Germline values: CDR1 SEHNR, CDR2 FQNEAQ (reference sequence). CDR3 residues: CASSFEGFFYEQFF. CDR3 in DNA: TGTGCCAGCAGCTTTGAGGGATTTTTCTATGAGCAGTTCTTC.

This chain uses TRBV29-1 with TRBJ1-2; 10 bases are a match to TRBD1. V was clipped by 4 bases and J by 2 bases; unmatched bases: 4. Germline CDR1 SQVTM, CDR2 ANQGSEA. The CDR3 length is 14 residues. DNA of the CDR3: TGCAGCGTTGCCCCGGGACAGGGGAACTATGGCTACACCTTC. The encoded protein is CSVAPGQGNYGYTF.

This chain joins TRBV6-1 and TRBJ1-5; possible D gene TRBD1, 5 bases. Trimming took off 1 base at V and 6 bases at J, with 13 bases between the two ends. CDR3 length equals 15 residues. CDR1 is MNHNS and CDR2 is SASEGT in the germline V gene. The CDR3 region is CASSEVWGGSQPQHF. The CDR3 nucleotides read TGTGCCAGCAGTGAAGTTTGGGGGGGAAGTCAGCCCCAGCATTTT.

This chain links TRBV28 with TRBJ2-5; 11 nucleotides match TRBD1. After removal of 7 bases from V and 4 bases from J, the junction contained 8 bases not matched to a gene. Germline values: CDR1 MDHEN, CDR2 SYDVKM. The CDR3 sequence is 15 residues long. The CDR3 DNA reads as TGTGCCAGCAACAACCCGGGACAGGGGGGAGAGACCCAGTACTTC. Protein sequence: CASNNPGQGGETQYF.

The chain carries TRBV5-5 and TRBJ2-1; 8 bases are shared with TRBD2. Trimming cost V 3 bases and J 3 bases; bases outside gene matches: 5. CDR1 and CDR2 (germline): SGHKS, YYEKEE (reference sequence). This CDR3 has 15 residues. The CDR3 spells CASSSGTRVYNEQFF. CDR3 bases: TGTGCCAGCAGCTCCGGGACTAGGGTCTACAATGAGCAGTTCTTC.

V gene TRBV27 combines with J gene TRBJ2-2; tentatively, D is TRBD2 (5 bases). This CDR3 is built from 16 residues. The germline gives CDR1 MNHEY, CDR2 SMNVEV (reference sequence). The V gene lost 10 bases and the J gene lost 2 bases, with 20 bases spanning the gap. CDR3 coding DNA: TGTGCCACCCCTCCCCTTGACGGACTTAACACCGGGGAGCTGTTTTTT. The encoded protein is CATPPLDGLNTGELFF.

This sequence joins TRBV10-3 and TRBJ1-1; TRBD1 matches at 7 bases. In germline, CDR1 is ENHRY, CDR2 SYGVKD. V dropped 6 bases and J dropped 7; count of bases not matched to a gene: 8. The CDR3 is made up of 13 amino acids. The CDR3 nucleotides read TGTGCCATCAGGGACGACAGGGCTGATGAAGCTTTCTTT. This gives the protein CAIRDDRADEAFF.

This sequence joins TRBV4-1 and TRBJ2-5, with 10 bases matching TRBD2. The V and J ends lost 1 base and 5 bases, in that order; junction bases with no gene match: 10. Germline assignment: CDR1 MGHRA and CDR2 YSYEKL. The CDR3 is made up of 17 amino acids. The DNA for the CDR3 is TGCGCCAGCAGCCAAGCGGGAGCGGGAGGGCCGGGGGAGACCCAGTACTTC. Residues: CASSQAGAGGPGETQYF.

This rearrangement joins TRBV18 to TRBJ1-4; the match to TRBD1 covers 8 bases. The germline V gene encodes CDR1 KGHSH and CDR2 LQKENI. V lost 3 bases, J lost 6 bases, and 0 bases stayed unmatched. The CDR3 has 13 residues. CDR3 amino acids: CASSPGQDEKLFF. The CDR3 coding sequence is TGTGCCAGCTCACCGGGACAGGATGAAAAACTGTTTTTT.

The V gene is TRBV11-2, the J gene TRBJ2-7; 9 nucleotides agree with TRBD1. The CDR3 loop spans 15 amino acids. Germline values: CDR1 SGHAT, CDR2 FQNNGV. Trimming removed 5 bases from V and 5 bases from J; junction bases left unmatched: 10. CDR3: CASSAGQGYRNEQYF. The CDR3 nucleotides read TGTGCCAGCAGCGCGGGACAGGGCTACCGGAACGAGCAGTACTTC.

The J gene is TRBJ2-7, the V gene TRBV5-4; 8 bases align to TRBD1. Germline lookup yields CDR1 SGHNT and CDR2 YYREEE (reference sequence). The CDR3 runs 13 residues. The V segment lost 4 bases and the J segment 3 bases; nucleotides outside the gene matches: 3. CDR3 amino acids: CASSTGGIYEQYF. The CDR3 DNA reads as TGTGCCAGCAGCACAGGGGGTATCTACGAGCAGTACTTC.

The V gene is TRBV7-2, the J gene TRBJ2-5; 10 bases are shared with TRBD1. The CDR3 has 15 amino acids. Per the germline V gene, CDR1 is SGHTA and CDR2 is FQGNSA. V shed 3 bases, J shed 4 bases, and the junction held 5 bases outside the gene matches. This CDR3 is CASSFRRTGGETQYF. CDR3 bases: TGTGCCAGCAGCTTTCGGAGGACAGGGGGAGAGACCCAGTACTTC.

This sequence joins TRBV28 and TRBJ2-1; no clear D. Trimming pared 3 bases from V and 4 bases from J, leaving 7 bases between. The CDR3 is 13 residues long. Germline V CDR1 and CDR2: MDHEN, SYDVKM. CDR3: CASSFRGYNEQFF. The CDR3 DNA follows: TGTGCCAGCAGTTTCCGCGGATACAATGAGCAGTTCTTC.

The rearrangement joins TRBV2 to TRBJ2-1; 10 nucleotides line up with TRBD1. CDR3 size: 15 residues. The V and J ends lost 8 bases and 2 bases, in that order; junction bases with no gene match: 6. In germline, CDR1 is SNHLY, CDR2 FYNNEI. The CDR3 DNA sequence: TGTGCCAGCGCCTCGGACAGGGGGACCTACAATGAGCAGTTCTTC. It encodes CASASDRGTYNEQFF.